What follows describes a single T cell receptor beta chain. This clone showed up just a few times. Its antigen has not been determined. No clone much larger than this one lies a single base away; base qualities are absent. This entry belongs to a study of regulatory and conventional T cells in RAG deficiency listed by TCRdb under 2017. Broadly, across the study: Autoimmunity is frequently linked to hypomorphic RAG mutations in combined immunodeficiency or atypical SCID. High-throughput TCR beta sequencing was used to compare the diversity and composition of the Treg, conventional CD4+ and CD8+ T cell repertoires of RAG-deficient patients with those of healthy controls. What the research found in general, with its limitations: In Omenn syndrome and CID/AS patients compared with controls, around 100-fold fewer unique TCR beta sequences were detected from Treg cells, versus approximately 9.7-fold fewer for other subsets. For some subjects, some T-cell subset analyses were not performed. All patient T-cell subsets had shorter CDR3 lengths; Omenn syndrome patients showed >75% Treg-Tconv repertoire overlap at nucleotide and amino acid level. Compared with control T-cell subpopulations, the RAG-deficient patients had markedly lower Shannon entropy and higher Simpson indices. Sorted CD25-high CD127-low cells from Omenn syndrome patients may represent peripherally activated cells rather than bona fide Treg cells.

Before genomic DNA was extracted, conventional CD4+ T cells were isolated from blood as CD25-low CD127-high cells. The study included eight patients with RAG deficiency, of whom one had SCID, two had Omenn syndrome and five had combined immunodeficiency or atypical SCID. Libraries were made using the immunoSEQ multiplex PCR assay. Genomic DNA from the sorted T-cell subsets was used to amplify rearranged TCR beta chain products, which were then sequenced. The authors' pipeline ran thus. Repertoire diversity of productive TCR beta rearrangements was quantified using Shannon entropy and Simpson indices. To gauge clonal expansion, the frequencies of the 100 most abundant productive TCR beta clonotypes among total reads were added together. The TRB repertoires were evaluated with a self-reactivity index based on amino acid usage at CDR3beta positions 6 and 7. Two-way ANOVA was used for repertoire analyses, while Student t or Mann-Whitney tests were used for flow cytometric analyses. TCRdb re-hosts the immuneACCESS table, in-frame sequences only. Its copies lack some clones; in the studies checked, an unresolved V gene accounts for under half of them, and the cause for the rest is not known. That table is the source of V, J and clone size, and D and trimming were worked out from the DNA. This sample gives around 1,300 clones in total; 80% of them show up just once. 6% to 8.5% of the sample is in the top ten clones.

The trim is 2 bases for V and 4 bases for J, with a gap of 12 bases between the germline ends. CDR1 and CDR2 were assigned from the germline V gene as SGHRS and YFSETQ. The CDR3 runs 14 amino acids, cysteine and phenylalanine included. Here the CDR3 DNA is all that survives: 42 bases in frame from base 1. The sample consisted of CD4+ effector T cells sorted from blood. The rearrangement joined TRBV5-1 to TRBJ1-2; the D region possibly corresponds to TRBD1 (6 bases align). The clonotype was recovered from a human donor with RAG deficiency presenting as severe combined immunodeficiency. The CDR3 loop reads CASSFWGRPYGYTF. Read as DNA, the sequence is TGCGCCAGCAGCTTTTGGGGGCGTCCCTATGGCTACACCTTC.